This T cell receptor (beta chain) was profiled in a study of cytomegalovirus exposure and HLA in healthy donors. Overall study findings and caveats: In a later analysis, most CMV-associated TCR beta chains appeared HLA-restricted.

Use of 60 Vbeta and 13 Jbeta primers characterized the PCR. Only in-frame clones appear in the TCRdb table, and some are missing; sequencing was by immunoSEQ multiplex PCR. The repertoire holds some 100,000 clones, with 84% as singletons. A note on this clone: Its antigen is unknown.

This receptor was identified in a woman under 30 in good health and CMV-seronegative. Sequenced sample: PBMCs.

The CDR3 bases are TGTGCCAGCAGCTCGGGAGGGACTAGCCCAAGCAATGAGCAGTTCTTC. It yields the protein CASSSGGTSPSNEQFF. The chain is built from TRBV9 and TRBJ2-1, with 9 bases that match TRBD2. The junction had 11 bases not matched to a gene; V was cut back by 4 bases and J by 6 bases. The CDR3 is 16 amino acids. Germline V CDR1 and CDR2: SGDLS, YYNGEE.